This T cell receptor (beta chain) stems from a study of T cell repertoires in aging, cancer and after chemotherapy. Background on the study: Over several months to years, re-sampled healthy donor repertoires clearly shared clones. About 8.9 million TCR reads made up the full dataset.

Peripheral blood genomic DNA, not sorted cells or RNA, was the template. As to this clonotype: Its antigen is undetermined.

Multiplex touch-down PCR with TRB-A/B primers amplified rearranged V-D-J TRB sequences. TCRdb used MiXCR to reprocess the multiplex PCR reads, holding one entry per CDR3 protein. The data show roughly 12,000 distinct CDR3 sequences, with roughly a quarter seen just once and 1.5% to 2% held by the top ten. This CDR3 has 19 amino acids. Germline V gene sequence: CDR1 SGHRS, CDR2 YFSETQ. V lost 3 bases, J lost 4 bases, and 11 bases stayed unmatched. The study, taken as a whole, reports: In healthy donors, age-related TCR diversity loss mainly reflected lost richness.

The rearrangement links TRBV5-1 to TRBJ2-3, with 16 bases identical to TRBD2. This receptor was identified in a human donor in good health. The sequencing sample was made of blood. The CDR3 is CASSWDSGLAGGPADTQYF. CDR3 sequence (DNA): TGCGCCAGCAGCTGGGACTCGGGACTAGCGGGGGGGCCCGCAGATACGCAGTATTTT.